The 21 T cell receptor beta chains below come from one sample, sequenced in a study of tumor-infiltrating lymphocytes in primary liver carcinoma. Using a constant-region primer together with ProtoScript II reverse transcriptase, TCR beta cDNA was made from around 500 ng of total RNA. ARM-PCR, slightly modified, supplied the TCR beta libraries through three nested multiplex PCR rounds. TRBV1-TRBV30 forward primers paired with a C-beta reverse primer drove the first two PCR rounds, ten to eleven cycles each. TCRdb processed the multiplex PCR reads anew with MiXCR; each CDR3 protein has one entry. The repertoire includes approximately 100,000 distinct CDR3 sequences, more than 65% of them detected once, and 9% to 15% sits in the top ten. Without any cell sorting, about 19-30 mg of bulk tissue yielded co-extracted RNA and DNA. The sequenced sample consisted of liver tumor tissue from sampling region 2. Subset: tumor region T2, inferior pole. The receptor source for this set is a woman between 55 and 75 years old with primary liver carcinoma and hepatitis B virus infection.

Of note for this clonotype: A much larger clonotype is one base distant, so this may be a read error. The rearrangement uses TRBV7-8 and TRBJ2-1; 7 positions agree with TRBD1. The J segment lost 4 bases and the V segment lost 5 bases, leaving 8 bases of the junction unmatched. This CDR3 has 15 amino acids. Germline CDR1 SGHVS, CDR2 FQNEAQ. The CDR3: CASSPGTALYNEQFF. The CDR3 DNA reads TGTGCCAGCAGCCCCGGGACAGCTCTTTACAATGAGCAGTTCTTC.

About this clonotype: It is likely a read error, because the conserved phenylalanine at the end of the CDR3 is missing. CDR3 in DNA: TGCGCCAGCAGAGGACAGTCGAACACTGAAGCTTTCTCT. Protein: CASRGQSNTEAFS. The rearrangement joins TRBV10-2 to TRBJ1-1; a weak D match, TRBD1 (6 bases). V was shortened by 6 bases and J by 1 base, with 9 bases between the two germline ends. The CDR3 runs 13 residues. From germline, CDR1 is WSHSY and CDR2 SAAADI.

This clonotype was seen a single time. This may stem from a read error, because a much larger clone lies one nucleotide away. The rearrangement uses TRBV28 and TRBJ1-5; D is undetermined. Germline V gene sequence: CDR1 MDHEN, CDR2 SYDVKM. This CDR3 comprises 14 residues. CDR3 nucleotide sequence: TGTACCAGCAGCCCCAGAAATTACAATCAGCCCCAGCATTTT. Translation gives CTSSPRNYNQPQHF.

CDR3 nucleotides: TGTGCCAGCGGCGCAACTAGCGGAGGTCAATACAATGAGCAGTTCTTC. The encoded protein is CASGATSGGQYNEQFF. The J gene is TRBJ2-1, the V gene TRBV11-3; TRBD2 agrees at 8 bases. V was clipped by 8 bases and J by 4 bases; unmatched bases: 13. This CDR3 region has 16 residues. Per germline, CDR1 SGHNT and CDR2 YENEEA.

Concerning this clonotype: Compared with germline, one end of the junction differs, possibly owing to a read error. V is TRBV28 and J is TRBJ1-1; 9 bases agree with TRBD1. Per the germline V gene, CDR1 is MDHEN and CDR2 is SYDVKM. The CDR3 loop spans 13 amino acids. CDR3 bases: TGTGTCAGCGGACAGGGGTCGAACACTGAAGCTTTCTTT. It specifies CVSGQGSNTEAFF.

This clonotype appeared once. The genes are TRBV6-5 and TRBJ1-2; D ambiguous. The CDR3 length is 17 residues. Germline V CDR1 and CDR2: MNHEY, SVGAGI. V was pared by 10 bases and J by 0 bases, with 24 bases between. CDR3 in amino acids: CATKSRQERRSNYGYTF. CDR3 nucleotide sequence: TGTGCCACCAAATCCCGACAAGAGAGAAGGTCTAACTATGGCTACACCTTC.

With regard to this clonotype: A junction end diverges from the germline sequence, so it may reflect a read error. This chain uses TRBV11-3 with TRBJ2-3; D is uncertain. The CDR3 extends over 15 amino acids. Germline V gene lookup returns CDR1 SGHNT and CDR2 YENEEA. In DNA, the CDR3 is TGTGTTAGCAGCTTAGATCGACATACTACAGATGCGCAGTATTTT. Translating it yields CVSSLDRHTTDAQYF.

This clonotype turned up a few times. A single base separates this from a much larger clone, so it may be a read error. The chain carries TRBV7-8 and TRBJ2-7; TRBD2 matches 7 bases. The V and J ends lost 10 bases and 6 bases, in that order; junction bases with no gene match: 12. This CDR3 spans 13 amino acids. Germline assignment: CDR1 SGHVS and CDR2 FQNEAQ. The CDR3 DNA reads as TGTGCCAACCCACTAGCGCACCCCTGCGAGCAGTACTTC. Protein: CANPLAHPCEQYF.

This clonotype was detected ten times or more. The CDR3 loop reads CASSLGRTTQETQYF. CDR3 nucleotides: TGCGCCAGCAGCTTGGGAAGGACTACTCAAGAGACCCAGTACTTC. The chain links TRBV5-1 to TRBJ2-5, with a weak D call TRBD2 (6 bases). V lost 0 bases, J lost 2 bases, and 11 bases lay in between. The CDR3 contains 15 residues. Germline V CDR1 and CDR2: SGHRS, YFSETQ.

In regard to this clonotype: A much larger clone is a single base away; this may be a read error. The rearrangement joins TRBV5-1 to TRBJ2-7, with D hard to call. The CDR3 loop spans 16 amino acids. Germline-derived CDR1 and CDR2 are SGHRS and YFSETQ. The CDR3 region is CASSLEGLGRTYELYF. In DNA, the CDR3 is TGCGCCAGCAGCTTGGAGGGTCTAGGACGTACCTACGAGCTGTACTTC.

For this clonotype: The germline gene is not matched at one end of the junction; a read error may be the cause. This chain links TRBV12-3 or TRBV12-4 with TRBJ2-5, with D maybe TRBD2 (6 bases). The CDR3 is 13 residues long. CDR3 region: CASRKLAQETQNF. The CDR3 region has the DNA TGTGCCAGCAGGAAGCTAGCGCAAGAGACCCAGAACTTC.

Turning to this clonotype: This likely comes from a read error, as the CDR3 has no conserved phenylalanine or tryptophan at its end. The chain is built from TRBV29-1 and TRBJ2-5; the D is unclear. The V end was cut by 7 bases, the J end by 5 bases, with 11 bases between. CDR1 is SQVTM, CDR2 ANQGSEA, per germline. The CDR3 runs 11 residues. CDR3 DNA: TGCAGCGCCATGAGTTTGGAGACCCAGTACTTA. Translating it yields CSAMSLETQYL.

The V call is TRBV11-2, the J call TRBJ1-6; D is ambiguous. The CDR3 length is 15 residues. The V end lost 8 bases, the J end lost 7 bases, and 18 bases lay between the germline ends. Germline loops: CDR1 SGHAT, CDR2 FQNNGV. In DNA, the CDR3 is TGTGCCAGCGGCCTAGAAACCGGAGGCAATTCACCCCTCCACTTT. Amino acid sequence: CASGLETGGNSPLHF. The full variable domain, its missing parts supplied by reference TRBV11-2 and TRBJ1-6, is EAGVAQSPRYKIIEKRQSVAFWCNPISGHATLYWYQQILGQGPKLLIQFQNNGVVDDSQLPKDRFSAERLKGVDSTLKIQPAKLEDSAVYLCASGLETGGNSPLHFGNGTRLTVT.

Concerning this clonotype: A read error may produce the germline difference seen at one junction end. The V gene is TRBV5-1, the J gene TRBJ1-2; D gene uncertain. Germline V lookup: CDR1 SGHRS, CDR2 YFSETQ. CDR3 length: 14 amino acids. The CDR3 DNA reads TGCACCAGCAGATCCGACCCTACCATGGGTGGCTACACCTTC. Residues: CTSRSDPTMGGYTF.

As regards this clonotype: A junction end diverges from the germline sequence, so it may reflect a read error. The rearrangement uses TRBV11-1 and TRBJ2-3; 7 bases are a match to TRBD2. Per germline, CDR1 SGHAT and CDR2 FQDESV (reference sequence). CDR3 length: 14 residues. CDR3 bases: TGCGCCAGCAGCTTAAGGCAACATGCGGGAGAGTCTCAGTTT. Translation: CASSLRQHAGESQF. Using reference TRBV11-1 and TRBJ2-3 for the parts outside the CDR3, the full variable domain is EAEVAQSPRYKITEKSQAVAFWCDPISGHATLYWYRQILGQGPELLVQFQDESVVDDSQLPKDRFSAERLKGVDSTLKIQPAELGDSAMYLCASSLRQHAGESQFGPGTRLTVL.

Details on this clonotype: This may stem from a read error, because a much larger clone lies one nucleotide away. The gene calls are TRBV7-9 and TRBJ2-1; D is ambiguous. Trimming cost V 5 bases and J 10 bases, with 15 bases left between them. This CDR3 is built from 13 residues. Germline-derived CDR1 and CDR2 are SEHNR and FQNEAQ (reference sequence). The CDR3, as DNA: TGTGCCAGCAGCCTCCCGGGCTCGCGGGAGCAGTTCTTC. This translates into CASSLPGSREQFF.

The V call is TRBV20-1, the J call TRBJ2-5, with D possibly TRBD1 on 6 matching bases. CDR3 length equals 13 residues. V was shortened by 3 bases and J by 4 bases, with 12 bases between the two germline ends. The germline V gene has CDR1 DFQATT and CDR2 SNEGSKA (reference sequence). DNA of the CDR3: TGCAGTGCTAGTGTAGCAGGGGCAGAGACCCAGTACTTC. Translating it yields CSASVAGAETQYF.

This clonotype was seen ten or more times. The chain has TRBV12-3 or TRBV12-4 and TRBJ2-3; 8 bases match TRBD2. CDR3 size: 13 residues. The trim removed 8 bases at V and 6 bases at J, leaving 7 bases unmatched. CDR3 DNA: TGTGCCAGCGGCATGTCTAGCGGGGATACGCAGTATTTT. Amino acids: CASGMSSGDTQYF.

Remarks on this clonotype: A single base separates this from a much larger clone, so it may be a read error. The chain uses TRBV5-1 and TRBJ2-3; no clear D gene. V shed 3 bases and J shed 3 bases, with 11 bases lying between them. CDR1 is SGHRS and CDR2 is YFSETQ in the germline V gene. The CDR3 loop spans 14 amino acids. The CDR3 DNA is TGCGCCAGCAGCTCTTCACCAAGTACAGATACGCAGTATTTT. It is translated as CASSSSPSTDTQYF.

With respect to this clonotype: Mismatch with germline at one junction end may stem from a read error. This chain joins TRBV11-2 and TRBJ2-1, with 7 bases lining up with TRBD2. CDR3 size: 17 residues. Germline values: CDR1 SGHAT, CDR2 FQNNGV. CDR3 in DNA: TGTGCTAGCAGCGACGGGACTAACGGGAGGTCCTACAATGGGCAGTTCTTC. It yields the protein CASSDGTNGRSYNGQFF.

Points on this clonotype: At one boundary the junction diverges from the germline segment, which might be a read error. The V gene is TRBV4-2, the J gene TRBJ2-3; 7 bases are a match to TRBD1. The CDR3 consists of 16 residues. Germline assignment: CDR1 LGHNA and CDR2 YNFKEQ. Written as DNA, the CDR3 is TGTGCCAGCAGCACCAGAGGGCAAATGGGGACAGATACTCAGTATTTT. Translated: CASSTRGQMGTDTQYF.